These 30 T cell receptor beta chains came from one sample sequenced in a study of T-cell reconstitution after alpha-beta-depleted transplantation in children. Unique molecular identifiers were used to barcode this TCRbeta library. TCRdb reprocessed the PCR reads via MiXCR and lists one record per CDR3 protein. The sample consists of some 490,000 distinct CDR3 sequences, under 15% of them appearing once. The sample here was PBMCs from the stem cell graft donor, taken from the stem cell graft. Source of these receptors: a human donor who donated a stem cell graft to a child with combined immunodeficiency.

Only a few counts were recorded for this clonotype. V gene TRBV19 combines with J gene TRBJ2-6, with 8 bases lining up with TRBD1. The J segment lost 0 bases and the V segment lost 3 bases, leaving 10 bases of the junction unmatched. Germline V gene data show CDR1 as LNHDA and CDR2 as SQIVND (reference sequence). This CDR3 has 19 amino acids. CDR3 in amino acids: CASSILPGQVLSGANVLTF. Here the CDR3 DNA reads TGTGCCAGTAGTATCCTCCCGGGACAGGTACTCTCTGGGGCCAACGTCCTGACTTTC. Complete variable domain (other parts from reference TRBV19 and TRBJ2-6): DGGITQSPKYLFRKEGQNVTLSCEQNLNHDAMYWYRQDPGQGLRLIYYSQIVNDFQKGDIAEGYSVSREKKESFPLTVTSAQKNPTAFYLCASSILPGQVLSGANVLTFGAGSRLTVL.

The sample holds a few counts of this clonotype. The chain employs TRBV15 and TRBJ2-1, with D hard to call. V was cut by 0 bases and J by 10 bases, with 4 bases left in between. Germline V gene sequence: CDR1 LNHNV, CDR2 YYDKDF (reference sequence). The CDR3 consists of 11 residues. The CDR3 protein is CATSRENEQFF. The CDR3 nucleotides read TGTGCCACCAGCAGAGAAAACGAGCAGTTCTTC.

This chain joins TRBV2 and TRBJ2-5; 11 positions match TRBD2. V gave up 7 bases and J gave up 5 bases; unmatched junction bases: 6. Germline lookup yields CDR1 SNHLY and CDR2 FYNNEI. The CDR3 length is 14 residues. The CDR3 protein is CASTQASGGETQYF. CDR3 nucleotide sequence: TGTGCCAGCACCCAGGCTAGCGGGGGGGAGACCCAGTACTTC.

Only a few counts were recorded for this clonotype. The chain uses TRBV11-2 and TRBJ2-1, with no clear D. The CDR3 sequence is 16 residues long. Trimming removed 2 bases at V and 0 bases at J, with 11 bases between. CDR1 and CDR2 from the germline V gene are SGHAT and FQNNGV. CDR3 in DNA: TGTGCCAGCAGCTTATCCTCTCCTAGCTCCTACAATGAGCAGTTCTTC. Its translation is CASSLSSPSSYNEQFF.

This clonotype came up many times. The J gene is TRBJ2-1, the V gene TRBV10-3, with 11 bases that match TRBD2. Germline CDR1 and CDR2: ENHRY and SYGVKD. This CDR3 region has 17 residues. V lost 2 bases to trimming and J lost 8 bases; unmatched junction nucleotides: 11. The CDR3 coding sequence is TGTGCCATCAGTGAGACTAGCGGGAGTCTTTCTTCCGATGAGCAGTTCTTC. Translated, it gives CAISETSGSLSSDEQFF.

This clonotype was seen ten or more times. The CDR3 region is CASSITGRETQYF. CDR3 nucleotide sequence: TGTGCCAGCAGTATTACAGGGCGAGAGACCCAGTACTTC. This sequence joins TRBV2 and TRBJ2-5; TRBD1 is a possible D gene (6 bases). The CDR3 has 13 amino acids. Germline values: CDR1 SNHLY, CDR2 FYNNEI. Trimming shortened V by 5 bases and J by 4 bases, and 11 bases separated the two germline ends.

This rearrangement joins TRBV11-2 to TRBJ2-5; D is tentatively TRBD1 or TRBD2 (5 bases each). The germline V gene encodes CDR1 SGHAT and CDR2 FQNNGV. The CDR3 has 15 amino acids. Between the trimmed V and J ends, which lost 3 bases and 4 bases, there was a span of 15 bases. The CDR3 nucleotides read TGTGCCAGCAGCTTCAGGGAGAGCGGCGGAGAGACCCAGTACTTC. Its protein product is CASSFRESGGETQYF.

This clonotype was picked up many times. The V and J genes are TRBV7-2 and TRBJ2-7; no reliable D call. The CDR3 runs 15 residues. V was shortened by 2 bases and J by 3 bases, with 14 bases between the two germline ends. From germline, CDR1 is SGHTA and CDR2 FQGNSA. CDR3 sequence: CASSLRAQENYEQYF. The CDR3, as DNA: TGTGCCAGCAGCTTACGAGCCCAGGAGAACTACGAGCAGTACTTC.

CDR3 sequence: CASSLMSTDTQYF. The CDR3 DNA follows: TGTGCCAGCAGCTTAATGAGCACAGATACGCAGTATTTT. The chain recombines TRBV7-3 with TRBJ2-3; D is undetermined. The CDR3 runs to 13 residues. The germline V and J ends were trimmed by 1 base and 0 bases, with 2 bases remaining between them. From germline, CDR1 is SGHTA and CDR2 FQGTGA.

This clonotype was detected ten times or more. The rearrangement joins TRBV12-3 or TRBV12-4 to TRBJ1-5; possibly TRBD1 for D (5 bases). CDR3 length equals 13 residues. Trimming removed 2 bases at V and 5 bases at J, with 7 bases between. The CDR3 here is CASSLTRDQPQHF. As DNA, the CDR3 is TGTGCCAGCAGTTTAACCAGGGATCAGCCCCAGCATTTT.

This clonotype was picked up many times. The chain carries TRBV28 and TRBJ2-1, with TRBD2 matching over 14 bases. Germline V gives CDR1 MDHEN, CDR2 SYDVKM. The V segment lost 3 bases and the J segment 4 bases; nucleotides outside the gene matches: 5. The CDR3 is made up of 17 amino acids. The DNA of the CDR3 is TGTGCCAGCAGTTTCGGGACTAGCGGGGGACAATACAATGAGCAGTTCTTC. Amino acid sequence: CASSFGTSGGQYNEQFF.

This clonotype was seen many times. CDR3 region: CASSMGTDEAFF. The CDR3 nucleotides read TGTGCCAGCAGTATGGGGACAGATGAAGCTTTCTTT. The rearrangement joins TRBV2 to TRBJ1-1; 7 bases are shared with TRBD1. The germline V gene encodes CDR1 SNHLY and CDR2 FYNNEI. V lost 5 bases to trimming and J lost 7 bases; unmatched junction nucleotides: 4. CDR3 length equals 12 residues.

CDR3 nucleotide sequence: TGCAGCGTTGGGGCTTTCCAAGAGACCCAGTACTTC. This encodes CSVGAFQETQYF. This chain joins TRBV29-1 and TRBJ2-5; D gene uncertain. From germline, CDR1 is SQVTM and CDR2 ANQGSEA. The CDR3 consists of 12 residues. The ends were cut back, 4 bases at V and 1 base at J, with 7 bases in the middle.

The chain is built from TRBV7-9 and TRBJ2-1, with D unresolved. Germline V gives CDR1 SEHNR, CDR2 FQNEAQ (reference sequence). This CDR3 spans 15 amino acids. Trimming shortened V by 5 bases and J by 4 bases, and 15 bases separated the two germline ends. This CDR3 reads CASSPPRAAYNEQFF. For the CDR3, the DNA is TGTGCCAGCAGCCCCCCTCGAGCCGCATACAATGAGCAGTTCTTC.

This clonotype was counted only a few times. The V and J genes are TRBV6-1 and TRBJ2-3; 8 positions agree with TRBD1. Germline CDR1 reads MNHNS; CDR2 reads SASEGT. V was clipped by 4 bases and J by 2 bases; unmatched bases: 5. The CDR3 loop spans 15 amino acids. The CDR3 is CASSGYRGFTDTQYF. In nucleotides, the CDR3 is TGTGCCAGCAGTGGCTACAGGGGGTTCACAGATACGCAGTATTTT.

This clonotype was seen more than once but under ten times. CDR3 amino acids: CASSLEGLLGEQYF. The CDR3, as DNA: TGTGCCAGCAGCTTAGAAGGTCTCCTTGGGGAGCAGTACTTC. The gene calls are TRBV7-2 and TRBJ2-7; D uncertain. Trimming took off 1 base at V and 7 bases at J, with 14 bases between the two ends. The CDR3 is made up of 14 amino acids. Germline V gene data show CDR1 as SGHTA and CDR2 as FQGNSA.

The chain has TRBV20-1 and TRBJ1-4; unclear D gene. Trimming removed 3 bases at V and 10 bases at J, with 15 bases between. Per the germline V gene, CDR1 is DFQATT and CDR2 is SNEGSKA (reference sequence). The CDR3 consists of 13 residues. This CDR3 is CSASLPGGRKLFF. Written as DNA, the CDR3 is TGCAGTGCTAGCCTACCGGGAGGGCGAAAACTGTTTTTT.

This clonotype was seen more than once but under ten times. The gene calls are TRBV7-8 and TRBJ2-1, with TRBD2 matching 10 bases. This CDR3 has 15 amino acids. Per germline, CDR1 SGHVS and CDR2 FQNEAQ. The trim removed 3 bases at V and 7 bases at J, leaving 6 bases unmatched. The CDR3 DNA is TGTGCCAGCAGCTTGAGCGGGGGGGTGATGAATGAGCAGTTCTTC. Encoded protein: CASSLSGGVMNEQFF.

Regarding this clonotype: Its ends do not fully match the called genes, so a read error is possible. V and J are TRBV20-1 and TRBJ2-1; 8 bases match TRBD2. Germline V lookup: CDR1 DFQATT, CDR2 SNEGSKA (reference sequence). CDR3 length: 15 residues. CDR3 nucleotide sequence: TGCAGTGCTACCAGTCGGGAGGGCTCCTACAATGAGGAGTTCTTC. As protein: CSATSREGSYNEEFF.

The V gene is TRBV7-3, the J gene TRBJ2-3; TRBD1 is a possible D gene (5 bases). The CDR3 is made up of 14 amino acids. V lost 5 bases, J lost 2 bases, and 11 bases lay in between. The germline gives CDR1 SGHTA, CDR2 FQGTGA. CDR3 in amino acids: CASSPGHFTDTQYF. CDR3 nucleotide sequence: TGTGCCAGCAGCCCCGGACACTTCACAGATACGCAGTATTTT.

This clonotype was seen ten or more times. The chain joins TRBV6-2 or TRBV6-3 to TRBJ2-7, with no clear D. Germline CDR1 reads MNHEY; CDR2 reads SVGEGT. The CDR3 consists of 14 residues. Trimming stripped 5 bases from V and 3 bases from J, with 14 bases between. The CDR3 region is CASSAFGFGYEQYF. As DNA, the CDR3 is TGTGCCAGCAGTGCGTTTGGATTTGGCTACGAGCAGTACTTC.

CDR3 bases: TGTGCCAGCAGCTTAGAAAGGTTTCAAGAGACCCAGTACTTC. Translation: CASSLERFQETQYF. The rearrangement uses TRBV7-8 and TRBJ2-5; D is uncertain. The CDR3 is made up of 14 amino acids. Between the trimmed V and J ends, which lost 1 base and 2 bases, there was a span of 8 bases. Germline V gene lookup returns CDR1 SGHVS and CDR2 FQNEAQ.

A note on this clonotype: This is likely a read error, given that the CDR3 carries no conserved phenylalanine or tryptophan at its end. The J gene is TRBJ1-2, the V gene TRBV12-5; 8 positions match TRBD1. The CDR3 runs 16 residues. After removal of 1 base from V and 4 bases from J, the junction contained 8 bases not matched to a gene. The germline CDR1 and CDR2 sequences are LGHNT and FRNRAP. The CDR3 DNA sequence: TGTGCTAGTGGTTTGGGGGAGCGACAGGGGCCCTATGGCTACACCTGC. This encodes CASGLGERQGPYGYTC.

This clonotype was seen at least ten times. V usage is TRBV29-1 and J usage is TRBJ2-7; TRBD1 or TRBD2 may be the D gene (5 bases each). With 4 bases removed from V and 2 bases from J, the gap between germline ends came to 9 bases. The CDR3 is 12 amino acids. Per the germline V gene, CDR1 is SQVTM and CDR2 is ANQGSEA. In DNA, the CDR3 is TGCAGCGTTGGGGACGGCACCTACGAGCAGTACTTC. This codes for CSVGDGTYEQYF.

The CDR3, as DNA: TGTGCCAGCAGCTCTACTCTAGCGGGTTTCTACGAGCAGTACTTC. Its protein product is CASSSTLAGFYEQYF. V usage is TRBV7-2 and J usage is TRBJ2-7, with 8 bases aligning to TRBD2. The CDR3 spans 15 residues. Germline CDR1 reads SGHTA; CDR2 reads FQGNSA. The trim removed 4 bases at V and 3 bases at J, leaving 8 bases unmatched.

This rearrangement joins TRBV30 to TRBJ2-7, with D maybe TRBD2 (6 bases). Trimming took off 4 bases at V and 2 bases at J, with 9 bases between the two ends. The CDR3 length is 12 residues. CDR1 is GTSNPN and CDR2 is SVGIG in the germline V gene (reference sequence). As DNA, the CDR3 is TGTGCCTGGAAAGGGACTGCCTACGAGCAGTACTTC. It yields the protein CAWKGTAYEQYF.

The sample holds a few counts of this clonotype. The chain joins TRBV20-1 to TRBJ2-4, with a tentative D call TRBD2 (5 bases). With 5 bases removed from V and 0 bases from J, the gap between germline ends came to 17 bases. The germline V gene has CDR1 DFQATT and CDR2 SNEGSKA (reference sequence). This CDR3 is built from 16 residues. CDR3 nucleotides: TGCAGTGCTCAGCCGGGGAAACCGATAGCCAAAAACATTCAGTACTTC. The encoded protein is CSAQPGKPIAKNIQYF.

The V call is TRBV6-2 or TRBV6-3, the J call TRBJ2-5; TRBD2 aligns across 7 bases. Per germline, CDR1 MNHEY and CDR2 SVGEGT. The V and J ends lost 0 bases and 5 bases, in that order; junction bases with no gene match: 9. The CDR3 is 16 residues long. DNA of the CDR3: TGTGCCAGCAGTTACTCCGGCCTAGCGGAGATGGAGACCCAGTACTTC. Its translation: CASSYSGLAEMETQYF.

This clonotype was observed at least ten times. This chain connects TRBV12-3 or TRBV12-4 to TRBJ1-3; D is uncertain. The length of the CDR3 is 14 residues. Trimming cost V 2 bases and J 5 bases, with 10 bases left between them. The CDR3 sequence is CASSLSQSRNTIYF. CDR3 coding DNA: TGTGCCAGCAGTTTATCGCAGTCTAGAAACACCATATATTTT.

This clonotype has ten or more counts. The J gene is TRBJ1-6, the V gene TRBV12-3 or TRBV12-4; 8 bases map to TRBD1. The CDR3 has 13 amino acids. V lost 6 bases to trimming and J lost 9 bases; unmatched junction nucleotides: 4. The CDR3 protein is CASRLDRASPLHF. The CDR3 DNA sequence: TGTGCCAGCAGGTTGGACAGGGCTTCACCCCTCCACTTT.